This TCR beta chain came from a study of molecular identifiers for immune sequencing clone quantification. In TCRdb, the PCR reads were re-called with MiXCR into one record per CDR3 protein. The data hold approximately 500,000 distinct CDR3 sequences, with 20% to 25% observed a single time. CDR3 length: 15 amino acids. V was trimmed by 7 bases and J by 7 bases, leaving 24 bases between them. The germline gives CDR1 SGHDT, CDR2 YYEEEE. The table lists this clonotype with many counts. This clonotype was sampled from a human donor in good health. Some libraries in this study had Jurkat cell RNA spiked in. The material sequenced was naive CD8+ T cells from blood, with Jurkat cell RNA spiked in. Subset noted: FACS-sorted CD8+CD4-CCR7+CD45RA+ naive T cells. The chain recombines TRBV5-6 with TRBJ2-7; D is unresolved. The CDR3 DNA reads as TGTGCCAGCTCACAAGGCCCAGCATCGCCTATTGAGCAGTACTTC. Translating it yields CASSQGPASPIEQYF.